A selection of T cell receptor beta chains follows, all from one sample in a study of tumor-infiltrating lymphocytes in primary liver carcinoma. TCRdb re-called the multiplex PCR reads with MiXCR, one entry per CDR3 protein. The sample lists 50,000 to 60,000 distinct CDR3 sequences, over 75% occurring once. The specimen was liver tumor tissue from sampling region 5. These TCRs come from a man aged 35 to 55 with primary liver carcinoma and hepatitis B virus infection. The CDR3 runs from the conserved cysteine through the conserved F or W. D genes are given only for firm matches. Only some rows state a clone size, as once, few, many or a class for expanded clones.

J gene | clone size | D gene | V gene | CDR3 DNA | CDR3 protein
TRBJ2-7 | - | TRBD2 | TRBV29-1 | TGTAGCGTTCAATCGAAGGGAGGGCGCGAGGAGTACTTC | CSVQSKGGREEYF
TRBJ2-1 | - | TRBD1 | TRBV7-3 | TGTGCCAGCAGCCCAGGGACAGGGAGTGGGAATGAACGGTTCTTC | CASSPGTGSGNERFF
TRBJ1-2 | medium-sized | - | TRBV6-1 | TGTGCCAGCAGTGAAGTTCCAAACTATGGCTACACCTTC | CASSEVPNYGYTF
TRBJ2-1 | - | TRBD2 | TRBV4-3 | TGCGCCAGCAGCCGTTCAGGCGGGAGGGCCAACAATGAGCAGTTCTTC | CASSRSGGRANNEQFF
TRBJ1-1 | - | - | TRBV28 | TGTGCCAGCAGGACTGAGAACAATGAAGTTTTCTTT | CASRTENNEVFF
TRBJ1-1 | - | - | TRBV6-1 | TGTGCCAGCAGTGGACCGGATTCTGTTATGAACACTGAAGCGTCCTTT | CASSGPDSVMNTEASF
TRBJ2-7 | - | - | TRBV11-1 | TGTGCCAGCGGTTTAGAGCCGGCGGGTGAAAGCTCCTGCGAGCAGTACTTC | CASGLEPAGESSCEQYF
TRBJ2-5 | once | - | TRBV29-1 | TGTAGCGTTGAAACGGACAGTGGGCGAGCAGAGACCCAGTACTTC | CSVETDSGRAETQYF
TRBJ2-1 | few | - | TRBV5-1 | TGCGCCAGCAGCTTGGGACTATTGGGAGAGGAGTTCTTC | CASSLGLLGEEFF
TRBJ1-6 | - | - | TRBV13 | TGTGCCAGCAGCTCCCCGGAAGGGGATGGGAGTTCACCCCTGAACTTT | CASSSPEGDGSSPLNF
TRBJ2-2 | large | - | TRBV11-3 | TGTGCCAGCAGCTTATGGTCCGGGGAGCTGTTTTTT | CASSLWSGELFF
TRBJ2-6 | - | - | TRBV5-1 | TGCGCCAGCAGCTTGGGGTCGAGGATCCCTGGATCCTTTGGGGCCAACGTCCTGACTTTC | CASSLGSRIPGSFGANVLTF
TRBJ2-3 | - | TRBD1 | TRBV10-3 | TGTGCTGTATCCGGGACAGGGGGCATAGATACGCAGTATTTT | CAVSGTGGIDTQYF
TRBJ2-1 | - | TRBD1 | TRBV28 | TGTGCCAGCAGTGACGGGACAGGGGGCTCCTACAATGGACAGTTCTTC | CASSDGTGGSYNGQFF
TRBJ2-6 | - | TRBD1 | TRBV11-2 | TGTACCAGCAGCATGGAGAGAGACAGGGGCATTTCCCTCTCTGGGGCAAACGTCCTGACTTTC | CTSSMERDRGISLSGANVLTF
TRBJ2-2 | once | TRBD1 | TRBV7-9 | TGTGCCAGCAGCGCCGGGACAGGGATGGCAGGGGAGCAGCTTTTT | CASSAGTGMAGEQLF
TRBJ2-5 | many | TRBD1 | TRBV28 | TGTGCCAGCAGCCGGACAGGGGTACAAGAGACCCAGTACTTC | CASSRTGVQETQYF
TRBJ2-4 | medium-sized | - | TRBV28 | TGTGCCACCCTCCCGGTCGGTGGAGGAGTAAACATTCAGTACTTC | CATLPVGGGVNIQYF
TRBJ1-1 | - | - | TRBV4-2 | TGTACCAGCAGCCAAGATCATGGGAACACTGAAGCTTTCTTT | CTSSQDHGNTEAFF
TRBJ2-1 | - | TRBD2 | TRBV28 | TGTGCCAGCATGCCCCCGGAGCGGGGGGGCTACAATGAGCAGCTTTTC | CASMPPERGGYNEQLF
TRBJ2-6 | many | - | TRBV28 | TGTGCCAGCACCCCTCGGGAATTTTCTGGGGCCAACGTCCTGACTTTC | CASTPREFSGANVLTF
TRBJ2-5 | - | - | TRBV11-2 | TGTACCAGCAGATCCCGGGACTCGGCCCACCAAAAGACCCAGTACTTC | CTSRSRDSAHQKTQYF
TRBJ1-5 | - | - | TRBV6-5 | TGTGTCAGTAGTTACTCCCCCCAACAGCCCCGGCATTTT | CVSSYSPQQPRHF
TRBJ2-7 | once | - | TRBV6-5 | TGTGACAGCAGGCCCGACAGGATAGCTTTCCCGTTACGGGAGTACTTC | CDSRPDRIAFPLREYF
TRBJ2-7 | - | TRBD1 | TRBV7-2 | TGTGCCGGCAGCATCCGTAGAGGGGGCTACTACGAGCAGTACTTC | CAGSIRRGGYYEQYF
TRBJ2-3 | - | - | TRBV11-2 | TGTGTCAGCAGCTTAAGACTTGTGGGGAGCACAGATACGCAGTATTTT | CVSSLRLVGSTDTQYF
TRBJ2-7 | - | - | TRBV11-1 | TGTGCCAGCAGCTTAGGGCCGTTGGGTGAAAACTCCTACGAGCAGTACTTC | CASSLGPLGENSYEQYF
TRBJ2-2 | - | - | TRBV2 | TGTCCCAGCAGCCCGACAGTCTCGGACACCGGGGAGCTGTTTTTT | CPSSPTVSDTGELFF
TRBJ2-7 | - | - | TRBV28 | TGTGCCAGCAGTTTTGACATGGGGCGCTTTCACGAGGAGTACTTC | CASSFDMGRFHEEYF
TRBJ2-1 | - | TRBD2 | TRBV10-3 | TGTGCCATCAGTGACCCCGGACCAGCGGGATACAATAAGCAGTTCTTC | CAISDPGPAGYNKQFF
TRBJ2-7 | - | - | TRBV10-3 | TGTACCATCAGTGGTGACCTTTCCTACGAGCAGTACTTC | CTISGDLSYEQYF
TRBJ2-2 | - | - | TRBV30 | TGTGTATGGAGTCGCGGTACCGCCGGGGAGCTGTTTTTT | CVWSRGTAGELFF
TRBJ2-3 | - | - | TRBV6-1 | TGTGCCGGCCGCCCGCAGGGAGGTGCTCAGTATTTT | CAGRPQGGAQYF
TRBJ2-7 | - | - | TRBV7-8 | TGTGCCAACAGCTTAGGGATTGGATCTGGACCGACTGCCTACGAGCAGTACTTC | CANSLGIGSGPTAYEQYF
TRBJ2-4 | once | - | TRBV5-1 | TGCGCCAGCAGCTTGGGGAGTACCAAAAACATTCGGTACTTC | CASSLGSTKNIRYF
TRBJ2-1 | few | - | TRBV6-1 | TGTGCCAGCATTCTGTCCTACAATGAGCTGTTCTTC | CASILSYNELFF
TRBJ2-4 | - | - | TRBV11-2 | TGTGCCAACACCACTTCGGCGATAACCAAAAACATTCAGTACTTC | CANTTSAITKNIQYF
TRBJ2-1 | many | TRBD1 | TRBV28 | TGTGCCAGCAGCCCTACGGGACAGGGGGGCTCGAATGAGCAGTTCTTC | CASSPTGQGGSNEQFF
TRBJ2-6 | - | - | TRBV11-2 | TGTGCCGCCCAGCGGCCGCGCCCTGGGGCCAACGTCCTAACTTTC | CAAQRPRPGANVLTF
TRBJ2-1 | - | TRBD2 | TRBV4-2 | TGTGCCAGCAGCCAAGAGGTAGCGGGGACCTCCCACAATAAGCAGTTCTTC | CASSQEVAGTSHNKQFF
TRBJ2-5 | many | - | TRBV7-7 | TGTGCCAGCAGCCAAGGGGTCGGGGAGACCCAGTACTTC | CASSQGVGETQYF
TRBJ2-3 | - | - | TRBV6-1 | TGTCCCAGTAAGCCCAGCACAGATACACAGTATTTT | CPSKPSTDTQYF
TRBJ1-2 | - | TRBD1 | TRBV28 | TGTGTCAGCCACCTACCGGGACAGGGAACCTATGGCTATACCTTC | CVSHLPGQGTYGYTF
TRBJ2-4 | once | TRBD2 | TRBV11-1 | TGTGCCAGCAACTATCCCAGGACTAGCGGGACCAAAAACATTCAGTATTTC | CASNYPRTSGTKNIQYF
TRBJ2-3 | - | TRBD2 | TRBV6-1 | TGTGCCAGCGCTAGGAGCGGGAGGTTCCCCTCAGGTGCGCAGTATTTT | CASARSGRFPSGAQYF
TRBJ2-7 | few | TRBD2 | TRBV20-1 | TGCAGTGCCCCGAGCGGGAACGTGCCAGGGCAGTACTTC | CSAPSGNVPGQYF
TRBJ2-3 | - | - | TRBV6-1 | TGTGCCAGCAAGCCCAGGACAGATACGCAATATTTC | CASKPRTDTQYF
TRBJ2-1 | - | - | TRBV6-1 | TGTGCCAGCAGCGTGACATGGAGCTCCTACAATGAGCAGCTCTTC | CASSVTWSSYNEQLF